This TCR beta chain stems from a study of cytomegalovirus exposure and HLA in healthy donors. With 60 Vbeta and 13 Jbeta primers, the PCR was carried out. Using immunoSEQ multiplex PCR, the repertoire was profiled, and TCRdb retains in-frame clones only, with some absent. The sample contains fewer than 200,000 clones, approximately 80% of which appear only once. The specimen was PBMCs. The sequence was obtained from a woman aged 25 to 39 in good health and CMV-seropositive.

For the CDR3, the DNA is TGCGCCAGCAGCGGGGACACATACAATGAGCAGTTCTTC. This sequence encodes CASSGDTYNEQFF. This chain connects TRBV5-1 to TRBJ2-1; the D gene is possibly TRBD1 (6 bases). This CDR3 is 13 amino acids long. Germline CDR1 and CDR2: SGHRS and YFSETQ. Trimming took 4 bases from V and 4 from J, leaving 9 bases between them.